This TCR beta chain comes out of a study of identical twins (dated by TCRdb to about 2016). Regarding the complete study: To test whether fetal clonotypes persist, the study used deep sequencing on TCR alpha and beta repertoires from monozygotic twins, unrelated adults of various ages, and cord blood. To rule out contamination, replicate twin experiments were performed at different times with different library preparation protocols. On the study overall, not on this receptor specifically: Fewer insertions were carried by abundant cord blood beta clonotypes, a similar but weaker trend appeared in young adult naive repertoires, and no such trend appeared in memory repertoires. Excess twin sharing in beta out-of-frame sequences was weaker because fewer shared sequences lowered the signal-to-noise ratio. Conclusions relied on cross-sectional statistical analysis, since the same donors could not be followed over many years. Recombination models systematically underestimated out-of-frame TCR alpha sharing in monozygotic twins but agreed with sharing between unrelated individuals. Compared with coincidental sharing between unrelated individuals, out-of-frame TCR alpha sequences shared between twins showed an excess of sequences with low generation probability. Zero-insertion analyses could be partly confounded by invariant T cells such as MAIT and iNKT, though diverse VJ usage argued against such confounding for most clonotypes.

Only healthy Caucasian donors were included. The twin cohort consisted of three pairs of female monozygotic twins, all aged about 18 to 29 years. Positive isolation kits from Invitrogen were used to isolate the CD4+ and CD8+ T cell populations. This clonotype was detected ten times or more. No antigen is known for it. No much larger clone exists at a distance of one base, and base qualities are not known. To prepare the library, 5' RACE was applied. The instrument was an Illumina HiSeq 2000. A universal primer binding site was added through template switching, and the final cDNA carried a unique molecular identifier so that TCR cDNA molecules could be counted accurately. Specific primers in the conserved constant-segment region were used to synthesize first-strand cDNA for TCR alpha and beta chains. To control for contamination, every cDNA library was double barcoded, receiving both a SMART-Mk sample barcode and Illumina barcodes. Two successive PCR steps introduced TruSeq adapter sequences along with Illumina sample barcodes. The Illumina HiSeq platform was used with custom primers to sequence TCR alpha and beta cDNA libraries. The source study handled its data this way. Raw reads were processed with MiGEC to extract unique molecular identifiers, and MiXCR was used to determine CDR3 positions. For each individual, recombination models were inferred using an EM algorithm with the repgenHMM and IGoR tools. Shared clonotype analysis was performed with the tcR package in R, normalizing sharing by the product of cloneset sizes. To study raw recombination without the effects of thymic and clonal selection, out-of-frame nonproductive sequences were analyzed. The public reads were quality trimmed at Q25 with fastp and then assembled into clones with MiXCR by TCRdb, keeping productive beta chains. Each CDR3 protein gets just one entry, which takes the most common genes and DNA from the rows behind it. TCRdb's processing, not the study's, gives the V and J calls here. For this sample the table gives under 300,000 distinct CDR3 sequences, of which 5.5% to 7.5% were detected only once. The top ten clones comprise approximately 15% of the sample.

The CDR3 measures 14 amino acids from cysteine to phenylalanine. Of all the DNA, just the CDR3 is kept, 42 bases in frame from base 1. Trimming removed 0 bases from V and 6 bases from J, leaving 12 bases between the germline ends. From the germline V gene (reference sequence), CDR1 is DFQATT and CDR2 is SNEGSKA. These data were also filed under a second study, of T cells expressing NK-cell markers. Drawing on the second study: In sorted CD3+CD56+NKG2C+, CD3+CD56+NKG2C- and CD3+CD56-NKG2C+ T-cell subsets from 7 or 8 donors, TCR beta-chain repertoires were profiled. Seven of the eight sequenced donors were HCMV-seropositive and one was HCMV-seronegative. In several experiments an anti-gammadeltaTCR antibody was added to restrict sorting to alphabetaTCR-expressing T cells. In about 6 donors, the dominant CD3+CD56+NKG2C+ clonotypes were found to rank among the top 10 CD8+ clonotypes and to make up roughly 1.0-8% of CD8+ T cells. Those dominant clonotypes were again the most abundant among CD3+CD56-NKG2C+ cells in several donors, at roughly 28.3-60.1%. Whether the expanded NKG2C-expressing T cell clones were specific for HCMV antigens remained unclear. The study sequenced eight donors, all healthy volunteers chosen at random: three men and five women. To determine HCMV serostatus, a commercial ELISA kit was used to detect HCMV-specific IgG in serum. MIGEC was used to demultiplex reads and group the reads by UMI, and MiTCR was used to assemble and quantify clonotypes. To exclude erroneous sequences, only TCR cDNA sequences supported by at least two reads were retained. The tcR package was used for downstream repertoire analysis, and clonotypes were matched between fractions using CDR3 nucleotide sequence together with V segment. VDJmatch was used to annotate antigen specificity against VDJdb, with one amino acid substitution allowed in CDR3.

The chain couples TRBV20-1 to TRBJ1-5, with the D gene call left open. The sample was CD8+ T cells sorted from blood. The sequence derives from a woman under 30 in good health. The CDR3 protein is CSARDIASGQPQHF. The DNA is as follows: TGCAGTGCTAGAGATATCGCTTCAGGTCAGCCCCAGCATTTT.